This TCR beta chain was documented in a study of CD8 T cells in Susac syndrome. The V gene's germline CDR1 is SGHRS and CDR2 YFSETQ. Trimming took off 2 bases at V and 7 bases at J, with 12 bases between the two ends. The CDR3 contains 14 residues. After extraction with the RNeasy kit, about 0.45 to 1 ug of the RNA was reverse transcribed using random hexamers. Amplification of TCR beta CDR3 used immunoSEQ multiplex PCR across 54 Vbeta and 13 Jbeta. TCRdb itself ran the immunoSEQ multiplex PCR reads through MiXCR, one entry per CDR3 protein. Of 150,000 or so distinct CDR3 sequences listed, about 92% were seen once; the top ten hold approximately 0.082%. In blood CD8+ and CD4+ T cells, TCR beta underwent sequencing.

The chain links TRBV5-1 to TRBJ1-4; no clear D. This clonotype originated in a human donor in good health. The sequenced sample was CD4+ T cells from PBMCs. The CDR3 loop is CASSLGQAPEKLFF. The CDR3 DNA reads TGCGCCAGCAGCTTAGGGCAGGCACCTGAAAAACTGTTTTTT.